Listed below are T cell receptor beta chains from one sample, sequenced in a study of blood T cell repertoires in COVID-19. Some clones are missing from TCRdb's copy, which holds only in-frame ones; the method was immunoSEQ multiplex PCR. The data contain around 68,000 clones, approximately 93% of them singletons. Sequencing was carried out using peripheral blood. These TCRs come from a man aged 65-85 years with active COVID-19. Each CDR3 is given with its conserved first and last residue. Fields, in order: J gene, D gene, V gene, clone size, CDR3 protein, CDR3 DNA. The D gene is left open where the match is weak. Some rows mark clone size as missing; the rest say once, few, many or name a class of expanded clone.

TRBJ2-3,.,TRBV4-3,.,CASSQGGVQDTQYF,TGCGCCAGCAGCCAAGGGGGGGTCCAAGATACGCAGTATTTT
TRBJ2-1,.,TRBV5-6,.,CASSSRTALGESYNEQFF,TGTGCCAGCAGCTCGCGGACAGCCCTTGGAGAGTCCTACAATGAGCAGTTCTTC
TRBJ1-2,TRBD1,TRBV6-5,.,CASGQGQGFGYTF,TGTGCCAGCGGCCAGGGACAGGGTTTTGGCTACACCTTC
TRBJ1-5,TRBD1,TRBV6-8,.,CASSYPRQGESNQPQHF,TGTGCCAGCAGTTACCCTCGACAGGGAGAAAGCAATCAGCCCCAGCATTTT
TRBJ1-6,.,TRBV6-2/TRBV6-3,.,CASSYSGQGMPAGHSPLHF,TGTGCCAGCAGTTACTCGGGCCAGGGAATGCCTGCAGGCCATTCACCCCTCCACTTT
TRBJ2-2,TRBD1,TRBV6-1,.,CASSEASGGTGELFF,TGTGCCAGCAGTGAAGCGTCAGGGGGCACCGGGGAGCTGTTTTTT
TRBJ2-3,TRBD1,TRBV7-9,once,CASSLEGGVGTDTQYF,TGTGCCAGCAGTTTGGAAGGGGGCGTCGGGACAGATACGCAGTATTTT
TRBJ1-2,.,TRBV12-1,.,CASSARTARPYGYTF,TGTGCCAGCAGCGCAAGGACAGCTAGACCCTATGGCTACACCTTC
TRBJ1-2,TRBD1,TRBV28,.,CASRTGGGNYGYTF,TGTGCCAGCAGAACAGGGGGCGGAAACTATGGCTACACCTTC
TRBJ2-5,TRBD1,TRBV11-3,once,CASSKGQGGRETQYF,TGTGCCAGCAGCAAAGGACAGGGTGGCAGGGAGACCCAGTACTTC
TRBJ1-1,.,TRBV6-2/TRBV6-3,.,CASSHKLGGTEAFF,TGTGCCAGCAGTCACAAGCTCGGCGGGACTGAAGCTTTCTTT
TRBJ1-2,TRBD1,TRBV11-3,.,CASSLDGATGGPLDYGYTF,TGTGCCAGCAGCTTAGATGGGGCTACAGGGGGACCCCTGGACTATGGCTACACCTTC
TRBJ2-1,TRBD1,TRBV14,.,CASSRDRFTAYNEQFF,TGTGCCAGCAGCCGGGACAGGTTTACTGCCTACAATGAGCAGTTCTTC
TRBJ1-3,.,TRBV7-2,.,CASSLAQSSSGNTIYF,TGTGCCAGCAGCTTAGCCCAGTCCTCCTCTGGAAACACCATATATTTT
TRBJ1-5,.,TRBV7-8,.,CASSLGEGGGGYSNQPQHF,TGTGCCAGCAGCTTGGGTGAGGGAGGCGGGGGCTATAGCAATCAGCCCCAGCATTTT
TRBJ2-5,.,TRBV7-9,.,CASSPWPRMETQYF,TGTGCCAGCAGCCCCTGGCCTAGAATGGAGACCCAGTACTTC
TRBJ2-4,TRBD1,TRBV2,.,CASSGGTGALAKNIQYF,TGTGCCAGCAGTGGCGGGACAGGGGCTCTAGCCAAAAACATTCAGTACTTC
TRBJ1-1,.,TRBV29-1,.,CSAGTGRDTEAFF,TGCAGCGCCGGCACAGGGCGGGACACTGAAGCTTTCTTT
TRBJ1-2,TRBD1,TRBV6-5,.,CASSYYWTGSDYGYTF,TGTGCCAGCAGTTACTACTGGACAGGGAGCGACTATGGCTACACCTTC
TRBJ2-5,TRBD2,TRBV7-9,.,CASSLDWGGQETQYF,TGTGCCAGCAGCTTAGATTGGGGGGGGCAAGAGACCCAGTACTTC
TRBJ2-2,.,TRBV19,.,CASSILQGSGELFF,TGTGCCAGTAGTATTTTGCAGGGTAGCGGGGAGCTGTTTTTT
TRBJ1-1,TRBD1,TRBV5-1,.,CASSLLGQGTSEAFF,TGCGCCAGCAGCTTGTTGGGACAGGGGACGTCTGAAGCTTTCTTT
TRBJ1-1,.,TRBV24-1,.,CATSDTGLTEAFF,TGTGCCACCAGTGATACAGGGTTGACTGAAGCTTTCTTT
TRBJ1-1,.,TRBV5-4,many,CASSPEWQGSGTEAFF,TGTGCCAGCAGCCCGGAGTGGCAGGGGTCGGGCACTGAAGCTTTCTTT
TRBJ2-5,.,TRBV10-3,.,CAISEFQGEETQYF,TGTGCCATCAGTGAGTTCCAGGGCGAAGAGACCCAGTACTTC
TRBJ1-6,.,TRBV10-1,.,CASSAGGASNSPLHF,TGCGCCAGCAGTGCGGGGGGCGCTTCGAATTCACCCCTCCACTTT
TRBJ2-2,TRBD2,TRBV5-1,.,CASSSQAGANTGELFF,TGCGCCAGCAGCTCCCAAGCGGGGGCGAACACCGGGGAGCTGTTTTTT
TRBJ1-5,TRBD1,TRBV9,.,CASSVGQGAQGQPQHF,TGTGCCAGCAGCGTCGGACAGGGGGCGCAGGGTCAGCCCCAGCATTTT
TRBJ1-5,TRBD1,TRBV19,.,CASSIVGQGSNQPQHF,TGTGCCAGTAGTATAGTCGGACAGGGAAGCAATCAGCCCCAGCATTTT
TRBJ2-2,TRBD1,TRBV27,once,CASSLSTRQGAGELFF,TGTGCCAGCAGTTTATCTACGCGACAGGGGGCCGGGGAGCTGTTTTTT
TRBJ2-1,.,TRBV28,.,CASGGFAGYNEQFF,TGTGCCAGCGGTGGCTTTGCGGGCTACAATGAGCAGTTCTTC
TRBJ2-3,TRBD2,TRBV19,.,CASSWGLAGGGDTQYF,TGTGCCAGTAGCTGGGGCCTAGCGGGCGGAGGGGATACGCAGTATTTT
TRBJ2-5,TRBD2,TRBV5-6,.,CASSLLLAGHRETQYF,TGTGCCAGCAGCTTGTTATTAGCGGGGCATCGAGAGACCCAGTACTTC
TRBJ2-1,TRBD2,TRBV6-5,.,CASSQSGGIGNEQFF,TGTGCCAGCAGCCAATCGGGGGGGATTGGGAATGAGCAGTTCTTC
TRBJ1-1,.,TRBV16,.,CASSQQGQNTEAFF,TGTGCCAGCAGCCAACAGGGACAGAACACTGAAGCTTTCTTT
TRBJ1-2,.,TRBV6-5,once,CASRRTADYGYTF,TGTGCCAGCAGGAGGACAGCAGACTATGGCTACACCTTC
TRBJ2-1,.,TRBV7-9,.,CASSTIVGLKREQFF,TGTGCCAGCAGTACCATCGTGGGGCTCAAGAGAGAGCAGTTCTTC
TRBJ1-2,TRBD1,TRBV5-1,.,CASSARQGAHYGYTF,TGCGCCAGCAGCGCGAGACAGGGGGCCCACTATGGCTACACCTTC
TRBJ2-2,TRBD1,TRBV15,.,CATSRVAGGNTGELFF,TGTGCCACCAGCAGAGTGGCAGGGGGCAACACCGGGGAGCTGTTTTTT
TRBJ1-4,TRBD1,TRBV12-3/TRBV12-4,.,CASSGDRGEKLFF,TGTGCCAGCAGTGGGGACAGGGGTGAAAAACTGTTTTTT
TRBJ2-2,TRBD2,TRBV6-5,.,CASRTGTSGVGELFF,TGTGCCAGCAGAACCGGGACTAGCGGAGTCGGGGAGCTGTTTTTT
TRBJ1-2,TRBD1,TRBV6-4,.,CASSAGTGGLLYGYTF,TGTGCCAGCAGCGCCGGGACAGGGGGGCTTCTCTATGGCTACACCTTC
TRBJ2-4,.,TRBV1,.,CTSRGPHIQYF,TGCACCAGCAGGGGGCCACACATTCAGTACTTC
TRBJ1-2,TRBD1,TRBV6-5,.,CASSYSRDRGRSGYTF,TGTGCCAGCAGTTACTCCCGGGACAGGGGGCGGAGTGGCTACACCTTC
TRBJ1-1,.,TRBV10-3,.,CAIMTGGAEAFF,TGTGCCATCATGACCGGGGGAGCTGAAGCTTTCTTT